This TCR beta chain originates from a study of shared clonotypes between healthy human individuals. Study conclusions and caveats: Richness estimates generally favored naive over memory subsets. In the sorted subsets, rarefaction showed sequencing was incomplete despite large depth.

The protocol was immunoSEQ multiplex PCR, while the TCRdb copy is restricted to in-frame clones and leaves out a portion. The table has about 600,000 clones, less than 97% seen once. The count of this clone is one. Its antigen is unknown. As defined, naive CD8 cells were CD45RO-negative and positively selected for CCR7, with terminally differentiated effector memory CD45RA+ cells excluded. Donors were healthy HIV-negative adults without recently reported acute infections or vaccinations. This CDR3 has 15 amino acids. V trimming: 0 bases; J trimming: 5 bases; junction bases outside the gene matches: 6. Germline values: CDR1 SGHRS, CDR2 YFSETQ.

Sequenced: naive CD8+ T cells sorted from blood. The origin of this receptor is a woman aged 30 to 39 in good health. This chain uses TRBV5-1 with TRBJ2-7; 9 bases match TRBD1. Here the CDR3 DNA reads TGCGCCAGCAGCTTGGAGGGACAGGGTCGGAACGAGCAGTACTTC. Translating gives CASSLEGQGRNEQYF.